Below, 28 T cell receptor beta chains from the same sample are listed, as sequenced in a study of cytomegalovirus exposure and HLA in healthy donors. PCR amplification relied on 60 Vbeta primers (plus 13 Jbeta primers). The assay was immunoSEQ multiplex PCR, and TCRdb's table has in-frame clones only and misses some. The data hold 60,000 to 70,000 clones, with around 82% observed a single time. Sequenced input: PBMCs. The receptor source for this set is a man aged 18 to 30 in good health and CMV-seropositive.

This clone was recorded only once. The chain has TRBV6-1 and TRBJ1-2; 8 nucleotides agree with TRBD1. After removal of 10 bases from V and 8 bases from J, the junction contained 12 bases not matched to a gene. CDR3 size: 13 residues. In germline, CDR1 is MNHNS, CDR2 SASEGT. CDR3 sequence: CATSLDRVSGYTF. The DNA for the CDR3 is TGTGCCACCTCCTTGGACAGGGTTTCAGGCTACACCTTC.

This chain connects TRBV27 to TRBJ2-3, with 7 bases aligning to TRBD2. With V trimmed by 1 base and J by 5 bases, 3 bases remained unmatched. This CDR3 contains 14 residues. Germline V gene sequence: CDR1 MNHEY, CDR2 SMNVEV (reference sequence). The CDR3: CASSLLSGEDTQYF. The CDR3 DNA is TGTGCCAGCAGTTTATTGAGCGGGGAAGATACGCAGTATTTT.

Only a few counts were recorded for this clone. The rearrangement joins TRBV6-5 to TRBJ2-5; the match to TRBD2 covers 10 bases. The length of the CDR3 is 14 residues. Looked up from germline, CDR1 is MNHEY and CDR2 is SVGAGI. The V segment lost 2 bases and the J segment 6 bases; nucleotides outside the gene matches: 3. The CDR3 protein is CASSYGTSVQTQYF. In nucleotides, the CDR3 is TGTGCCAGCAGTTACGGGACTAGCGTCCAGACCCAGTACTTC.

The chain uses TRBV30 and TRBJ2-5; 8 nucleotides line up with TRBD1. Germline CDR1 is GTSNPN and CDR2 is SVGIG (reference sequence). J was trimmed by 5 bases and V by 5 bases; bases with no gene match: 7. CDR3 length equals 13 residues. The CDR3 nucleotides read TGTGCCTGGGGCAGGGGGCATTCCGAGACCCAGTACTTC. It translates to CAWGRGHSETQYF.

The rearrangement joins TRBV30 to TRBJ1-2; D gene uncertain. The CDR3 is made up of 14 amino acids. CDR1 is GTSNPN, CDR2 SVGIG, per germline (reference sequence). V was shortened by 2 bases and J by 0 bases, with 10 bases between the two germline ends. The CDR3 region is CAWSRSTPNYGYTF. CDR3 coding DNA: TGTGCCTGGAGTCGGTCGACACCTAACTATGGCTACACCTTC.

The chain is built from TRBV10-3 and TRBJ2-5; 11 nucleotides match TRBD2. CDR1 is ENHRY and CDR2 is SYGVKD in the germline V gene. V lost 4 bases to trimming and J lost 3 bases; unmatched junction nucleotides: 4. There are 15 residues in the CDR3. The CDR3 protein is CAISVTSGGEETQYF. As DNA, the CDR3 is TGTGCCATCAGTGTAACTAGCGGGGGAGAAGAGACCCAGTACTTC.

The chain combines TRBV4-1 with TRBJ1-2, with 8 positions matching TRBD1. Germline V lookup: CDR1 MGHRA, CDR2 YSYEKL. With 0 bases clipped from V and 4 bases from J, the junction kept 4 bases outside the gene matches. This CDR3 is 15 amino acids long. CDR3 nucleotides: TGCGCCAGCAGCCAAGACTCGACAGGGGTCTATGGCTACACCTTC. Encoded protein: CASSQDSTGVYGYTF.

The V call is TRBV6-5, the J call TRBJ1-2; D call uncertain. CDR3 size: 11 residues. The V gene's germline CDR1 is MNHEY and CDR2 SVGAGI. V was clipped by 2 bases and J by 12 bases, with 10 bases between them. Here the CDR3 DNA reads TGTGCCAGCAGTTACCGGACTAGGGACACCTTC. Residues: CASSYRTRDTF.

The J gene is TRBJ1-2, the V gene TRBV5-1, with 9 bases identical to TRBD1. This CDR3 is 19 amino acids long. The V and J ends lost 0 bases and 7 bases, in that order; junction bases with no gene match: 19. Germline V gene sequence: CDR1 SGHRS, CDR2 YFSETQ. This CDR3 reads CASSLGPRWTGAGLLGYTF. As DNA, the CDR3 is TGCGCCAGCAGCTTGGGACCCCGATGGACAGGGGCGGGCTTACTTGGCTACACCTTC.

The genes are TRBV9 and TRBJ2-7, with TRBD1 matching 8 bases. The CDR3 is 13 residues long. With V trimmed by 2 bases and J by 6 bases, 4 bases remained unmatched. Per the germline V gene, CDR1 is SGDLS and CDR2 is YYNGEE. Written as DNA, the CDR3 is TGTGCCAGCAGCGTTGGACAGGGCACCGAGCAGTACTTC. Its protein product is CASSVGQGTEQYF.

The gene calls are TRBV4-2 and TRBJ1-2; 8 bases map to TRBD1. Germline CDR1 is LGHNA and CDR2 is YNFKEQ. J lost 4 bases, V lost 4 bases, and 2 bases had no gene match. This CDR3 has 13 residues. This chain's CDR3 is CASSPGQGYGYTF. The CDR3 DNA is TGTGCCAGCAGCCCAGGACAGGGCTATGGCTACACCTTC.

The chain links TRBV30 to TRBJ2-1; TRBD2 matches at 11 bases. With 4 bases clipped from V and 6 bases from J, the junction kept 14 bases outside the gene matches. The CDR3 loop spans 17 amino acids. The germline V gene has CDR1 GTSNPN and CDR2 SVGIG (reference sequence). Here the CDR3 reads CAWTLGVAGGASNEQFF. The CDR3 DNA reads TGTGCCTGGACTTTGGGAGTAGCGGGAGGGGCAAGCAATGAGCAGTTCTTC.

There are a few counts of this clone. This chain uses TRBV4-1 with TRBJ2-7; D might be TRBD2 (6 bases). CDR3 length: 14 residues. Trimming left V 1 base short and J 2 bases short, with 9 bases between. CDR1 and CDR2 from the germline V gene are MGHRA and YSYEKL. CDR3 coding DNA: TGCGCCAGCAGCCAAGCGGAGGGGCCCTACGAGCAGTACTTC. Its protein is CASSQAEGPYEQYF.

The chain joins TRBV7-9 to TRBJ2-4, with TRBD2 identical over 8 bases. V lost 4 bases, J lost 5 bases, and 4 bases stayed unmatched. Germline CDR1 reads SEHNR; CDR2 reads FQNEAQ (reference sequence). CDR3 size: 14 residues. The CDR3 loop is CASSSLLAENIQYF. CDR3 sequence (DNA): TGTGCCAGCAGCTCTCTACTAGCGGAAAACATTCAGTACTTC.

About this clone itself: This sample includes further DNA sequences coding for the same CDR3. This chain links TRBV30 with TRBJ1-5, with 9 bases identical to TRBD1. V was pared by 5 bases and J by 4 bases, with 3 bases of the junction left unmatched. The CDR3 is 13 amino acids. Germline V gene sequence: CDR1 GTSNPN, CDR2 SVGIG (reference sequence). CDR3 sequence reads: CAWATGGNQPQHF. CDR3 nucleotides: TGTGCCTGGGCGACAGGGGGAAATCAGCCCCAGCATTTT.

The rearrangement links TRBV7-9 to TRBJ2-5; D is unclear. The germline V gene encodes CDR1 SEHNR and CDR2 FQNEAQ (reference sequence). V gave up 5 bases and J gave up 5 bases, with 12 bases separating them. This CDR3 is built from 13 residues. CDR3 sequence: CASSLGNFETQYF. For the CDR3, the DNA is TGTGCCAGCAGCCTAGGAAACTTCGAGACCCAGTACTTC.

This chain joins TRBV29-1 and TRBJ1-2, with D perhaps matching TRBD1 (5 bases). Deletions cut 4 bases from V and 6 bases from J, with 15 bases between. The germline CDR1 and CDR2 sequences are SQVTM and ANQGSEA. The CDR3 has 13 amino acids. CDR3 loop: CSVVRAGGDGYTF. CDR3 nucleotides: TGCAGCGTTGTACGGGCCGGGGGAGATGGCTACACCTTC.

This chain joins TRBV23-1 and TRBJ1-1; 8 bases line up with TRBD1. TRBV23-1 is an ORF for which the function is uncertain. The V and J ends lost 4 bases and 1 base, in that order; junction bases with no gene match: 11. The CDR3 has 17 amino acids. The CDR3 is CASSLPQLDRGNTEAFF. Written as DNA, the CDR3 is TGCGCCAGCAGTCTCCCCCAACTCGACAGGGGGAACACTGAAGCTTTCTTT.

This sequence joins TRBV18 and TRBJ1-4; unclear D gene. The CDR3 runs 14 residues. CDR1 is KGHSH, CDR2 LQKENI, per germline. V was clipped by 2 bases and J by 3 bases, with 7 bases between them. The DNA for the CDR3 is TGTGCCAGCTCACCAGTACAGCCTAATGAAAAACTGTTTTTT. It specifies CASSPVQPNEKLFF. Full variable domain (outside the CDR3, taken from reference TRBV18 and TRBJ1-4): NAGVMQNPRHLVRRRGQEARLRCSPMKGHSHVYWYRQLPEEGLKFMVYLQKENIIDESGMPKERFSAEFPKEGPSILRIQQVVRGDSAAYFCASSPVQPNEKLFFGSGTQLSVL.

The chain joins TRBV6-5 to TRBJ2-7, with D possibly matching TRBD2 (6 bases). In germline, CDR1 is MNHEY, CDR2 SVGAGI. Trimming pared 4 bases from V and 2 bases from J, leaving 12 bases between. The CDR3 runs to 14 residues. The CDR3 region is CASSSVSGAYEQYF. In nucleotides, the CDR3 is TGTGCCAGCAGTTCGGTGTCGGGGGCCTACGAGCAGTACTTC.

J is TRBJ1-2 and V is TRBV2; 9 nucleotides match TRBD1. The CDR3 loop spans 16 amino acids. Germline V gene sequence: CDR1 SNHLY, CDR2 FYNNEI. Trimming cost V 6 bases and J 0 bases; bases outside gene matches: 8. Here the CDR3 reads CASSDPGQGSNYGYTF. CDR3 nucleotide sequence: TGTGCCAGCAGCGATCCGGGACAGGGTTCTAACTATGGCTACACCTTC.

The genes are TRBV10-3 and TRBJ1-5; TRBD1 is a possible D gene (6 bases). CDR1 and CDR2 (germline): ENHRY, SYGVKD. Trimming left V 6 bases short and J 0 bases short, with 15 bases between. The CDR3 sequence is 16 residues long. As DNA, the CDR3 is TGTGCCATCAGCCACACCGGGACATATAGCAATCAGCCCCAGCATTTT. This encodes CAISHTGTYSNQPQHF.

The rearrangement joins TRBV30 to TRBJ2-5; D is undetermined. The CDR3 covers 13 residues. Germline CDR1 is GTSNPN and CDR2 is SVGIG (reference sequence). V lost 2 bases and J lost 5, with 12 bases in between. The CDR3 spells CAWSTQTGETQYF. CDR3 nucleotides: TGTGCCTGGAGTACCCAGACCGGGGAGACCCAGTACTTC.

This clone has just a few counts. The chain recombines TRBV6-1 with TRBJ1-4, with 8 bases lining up with TRBD1. CDR3 length: 15 amino acids. CDR1 and CDR2 from the germline V gene are MNHNS and SASEGT. Germline trimming cut 5 bases from V and 1 base from J; bases unmatched to any gene: 3. In DNA, the CDR3 is TGTGCCAGCAGTCGTGGACAGGGAACTAATGAAAAACTGTTTTTT. It codes for CASSRGQGTNEKLFF.

The chain joins TRBV29-1 to TRBJ2-5; a possible D gene is TRBD1 (6 bases). V was shortened by 0 bases and J by 3 bases, with 14 bases between the two germline ends. Germline V lookup: CDR1 SQVTM, CDR2 ANQGSEA. CDR3 length: 15 amino acids. CDR3 amino acids: CSVEDGRAGEETQYF. The CDR3 DNA reads as TGCAGCGTTGAAGATGGACGTGCAGGGGAAGAGACCCAGTACTTC.

This chain links TRBV30 with TRBJ2-3, with a weak D call TRBD1 (5 bases). Deletions cut 2 bases from V and 6 bases from J, with 12 bases between. The CDR3 runs 13 residues. Per germline, CDR1 GTSNPN and CDR2 SVGIG (reference sequence). Here the CDR3 reads CAWSSQGSDTQYF. CDR3 in DNA: TGTGCCTGGAGTAGTCAGGGATCCGATACGCAGTATTTT.

V and J are TRBV7-2 and TRBJ1-4; D is perhaps TRBD1 (6 bases). Germline assignment: CDR1 SGHTA and CDR2 FQGNSA. The V end lost 7 bases, the J end lost 7 bases, and 19 bases lay between the germline ends. The CDR3 has 15 amino acids. CDR3 DNA sequence: TGTGCCAGCACCCAACGCGGGGGGGCTGGTGAAAAACTGTTTTTT. It specifies CASTQRGGAGEKLFF.

The J gene is TRBJ2-5, the V gene TRBV29-1, with 8 bases lining up with TRBD1. The V gene's germline CDR1 is SQVTM and CDR2 ANQGSEA. The CDR3 loop spans 13 amino acids. V shed 7 bases, J shed 5 bases, and the junction held 9 bases outside the gene matches. The CDR3 sequence is CSALQGVGETQYF. DNA for the CDR3: TGCAGCGCGCTACAGGGGGTAGGGGAGACCCAGTACTTC. The full variable domain, with the rest looked up from reference TRBV29-1 and TRBJ2-5, is SAVISQKPSRDICQRGTSLTIQCQVDSQVTMMFWYRQQPGQSLTLIATANQGSEATYESGFVIDKFPISRPNLTFSTLTVSNMSPEDSSIYLCSALQGVGETQYFGPGTRLLVL.